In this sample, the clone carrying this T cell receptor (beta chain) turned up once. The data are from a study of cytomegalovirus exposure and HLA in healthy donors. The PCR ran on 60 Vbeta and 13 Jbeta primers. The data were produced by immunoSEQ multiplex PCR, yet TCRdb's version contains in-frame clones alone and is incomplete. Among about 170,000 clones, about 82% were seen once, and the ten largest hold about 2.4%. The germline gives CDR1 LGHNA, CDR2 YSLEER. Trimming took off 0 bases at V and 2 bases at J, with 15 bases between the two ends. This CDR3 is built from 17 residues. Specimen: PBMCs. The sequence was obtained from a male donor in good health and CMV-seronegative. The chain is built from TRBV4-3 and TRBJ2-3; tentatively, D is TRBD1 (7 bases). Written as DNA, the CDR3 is TGCGCCAGCAGCCAAGATTGGAGGGGGCTTGACACAGATACGCAGTATTTT. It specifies CASSQDWRGLDTDTQYF.